This T cell receptor beta chain was found in a study of lymphopenia after photon versus proton radiotherapy. Broader study findings: Photon-treated patients lost naive T cells and TCR diversity; proton-treated stayed stable. Larger post-nadir TCR diversity loss correlated inversely with survival in deceased patients. Survival link was tested only in deceased patients; proton benefit remains a possibility.

Assay used: immunoSEQ multiplex PCR; TCRdb lists only in-frame clones, some missing. This sample has 65,000 to 85,000 clones, with about 90% found just once. The ends lost 6 bases at V and 8 bases at J; junction bases unmatched: 4. Per the germline V gene, CDR1 is MGHDK and CDR2 is SYGVNS. The CDR3 runs 12 residues. For this clone: Its antigen is currently unknown.

Here the sequenced sample was peripheral blood, taken from a patient treated with photon-based radiotherapy. The chain links TRBV25-1 to TRBJ1-2; TRBD1 aligns across 9 bases. The origin of this receptor is a woman aged 40 to 55 with cholangiocarcinoma. CDR3 loop: CASREDRGGYTF. In DNA form, the CDR3 reads TGTGCCAGCAGGGAAGACAGGGGGGGCTACACCTTC.